The 8 T cell receptor beta chains below were found in one sample sequenced in a study of beta chain features in type 1 diabetes. The investigators reverse transcribed all of the isolated RNA, so they sequenced expressed TCRB transcripts. TCRdb's table, derived via immunoSEQ multiplex PCR, lists solely in-frame clones and lacks some. This table has roughly 450,000 clones, more than 11% appearing once. The sample consisted of naive CD4+ T cells from blood. Receptors originate from a man younger than 40 in good health.

The chain links TRBV29-1 to TRBJ2-3; tentatively, D is TRBD1 (6 bases). The V gene lost 4 bases and the J gene lost 0 bases, with 11 bases spanning the gap. CDR3 length: 14 residues. Looked up from germline, CDR1 is SQVTM and CDR2 is ANQGSEA. CDR3 DNA sequence: TGCAGCGTTGGGGTCGGACAGAGCACAGATACGCAGTATTTT. As protein: CSVGVGQSTDTQYF.

The chain joins TRBV30 to TRBJ2-4; perhaps D is TRBD1 or TRBD2 (6 bases each). Germline V gene data show CDR1 as GTSNPN and CDR2 as SVGIG (reference sequence). V was clipped by 0 bases and J by 1 base, with 10 bases between them. This CDR3 region has 15 residues. CDR3 coding DNA: TGTGCCTGGAGTGTACCGGGGGCGGCCAAAAACATTCAGTACTTC. Its protein product is CAWSVPGAAKNIQYF.

This clone appeared a few times. The V and J genes are TRBV7-8 and TRBJ2-5; 7 bases fit TRBD1. V gave up 4 bases and J gave up 9 bases; unmatched junction bases: 8. Germline-derived CDR1 and CDR2 are SGHVS and FQNEAQ. There are 13 residues in the CDR3. Here the CDR3 reads CASSSHRGRAQYF. Written as DNA, the CDR3 is TGTGCCAGCAGCTCACACAGGGGTAGGGCCCAGTACTTC.

This clone was seen a few times. The chain combines TRBV4-2 with TRBJ1-2, with D hard to call. Trimming shortened V by 1 base and J by 4 bases, and 16 bases separated the two germline ends. The CDR3 totals 16 residues. Per germline, CDR1 LGHNA and CDR2 YNFKEQ. CDR3 region: CASSQVGDTTSYGYTF. CDR3 DNA sequence: TGTGCCAGCAGCCAAGTGGGCGACACTACGTCCTATGGCTACACCTTC.

This sequence joins TRBV6-6 and TRBJ1-1; no clear D gene. Germline V gives CDR1 MNHNY, CDR2 SVGAGI (reference sequence). The CDR3 has 16 residues. The V and J ends lost 0 bases and 1 base respectively, with 12 bases between them. CDR3: CASSYSSGGRNTEAFF. The CDR3 DNA reads TGTGCCAGCAGTTACTCGAGTGGCGGGAGGAACACTGAAGCTTTCTTT.

The chain is built from TRBV11-3 and TRBJ2-3; D uncertain. Germline loops: CDR1 SGHNT, CDR2 YENEEA. Trimming shortened V by 3 bases and J by 5 bases, and 6 bases separated the two germline ends. The CDR3 contains 12 residues. CDR3 sequence: CASSFGLDTQYF. The CDR3 DNA sequence: TGTGCCAGCAGCTTTGGGCTAGATACGCAGTATTTT.

The chain joins TRBV6-5 to TRBJ2-2; D ambiguous. Between the trimmed V and J ends, which lost 2 bases and 3 bases, there was a span of 7 bases. This CDR3 has 14 amino acids. Germline V gene lookup returns CDR1 MNHEY and CDR2 SVGAGI. CDR3 nucleotides: TGTGCCAGCAGTTACCGTATGGACACCGGGGAGCTGTTTTTT. This translates into CASSYRMDTGELFF.

The gene calls are TRBV5-1 and TRBJ2-3, with D possibly being TRBD1 (5 bases). Per the germline V gene, CDR1 is SGHRS and CDR2 is YFSETQ. V lost 0 bases and J lost 4, with 9 bases in between. The CDR3 runs to 14 residues. The DNA of the CDR3 is TGCGCCAGCAGCTTGGGACAGCAAGCAGATACGCAGTATTTT. Amino acids: CASSLGQQADTQYF.